This T cell receptor beta chain was sequenced for a study of blood T cell repertoires in COVID-19. Looking at the study overall: Samples taken during acute and convalescent COVID-19 were collected in the United States, Italy and Spain.

This clone came up once. Produced via immunoSEQ multiplex PCR; TCRdb's table is partial and in-frame only. The sample contains 81,000 or so clones, over 75% of which appear only once. J gave up 5 bases and V 5 bases, and 8 bases lay outside the gene matches. Germline V gene sequence: CDR1 MDHEN, CDR2 SYDVKM. The CDR3 is 14 amino acids. The specimen sequenced was peripheral blood. J is TRBJ2-5 and V is TRBV28; 7 bases fit TRBD2. The receptor was derived from a man aged 50-59 years with COVID-19, enrolled during active disease. The CDR3 here is CASSPPGGSETQYF. The CDR3 region has the DNA TGTGCCAGCAGTCCCCCCGGCGGGAGTGAGACCCAGTACTTC. Filled out from reference TRBV28 and TRBJ2-5, the complete variable domain reads DVKVTQSSRYLVKRTGEKVFLECVQDMDHENMFWYRQDPGLGLRLIYFSYDVKMKEKGDIPEGYSVSREKKERFSLILESASTNQTSMYLCASSPPGGSETQYFGPGTRLLVL.